This passage covers 27 T cell receptor beta chains from one sample sequenced in a study of CD8 T cells in Susac syndrome. cDNA came from about 0.51 to 1 ug RNA primed by random hexamers. TCRdb ran MiXCR on the immunoSEQ multiplex PCR reads and lists one entry per CDR3 protein. The sample shows 95,000 to 150,000 distinct CDR3 sequences, around 94% of them seen only once. The sample consisted of CD4+ T cells from PBMCs. The receptor set was obtained from a human donor in good health.

The CDR3 protein is CASSGVSSYNEQFF. DNA of the CDR3: TGTGCCAGCAGTGGAGTAAGCTCCTACAATGAGCAGTTCTTC. This chain uses TRBV2 with TRBJ2-1; D unresolved. CDR1 SNHLY and CDR2 FYNNEI come from the germline V gene. Deletions cut 4 bases from V and 0 bases from J, with 7 bases between. The CDR3 is 14 amino acids.

CDR3 sequence reads: CASRHPGTVYEQYF. Written as DNA, the CDR3 is TGTGCCAGCAGACACCCCGGGACCGTATATGAGCAGTACTTC. The chain couples TRBV6-2 or TRBV6-3 to TRBJ2-7; D may correspond to TRBD1 or TRBD2 (5 bases each). CDR3 length equals 14 residues. Germline V gives CDR1 MNHEY, CDR2 SVGEGT. Between the trimmed V and J ends, which lost 6 bases and 7 bases, there was a span of 19 bases.

This chain connects TRBV2 to TRBJ2-1; D gene unclear. The V end lost 5 bases, the J end lost 0 bases, and 8 bases lay between the germline ends. Germline loops: CDR1 SNHLY, CDR2 FYNNEI. The CDR3 is made up of 14 amino acids. Written as DNA, the CDR3 is TGTGCCAGCAGTCCTCCGAGCTCCTACAATGAGCAGTTCTTC. Translated: CASSPPSSYNEQFF.

The chain couples TRBV6-1 to TRBJ2-2, with TRBD1 matching 8 bases. Per germline, CDR1 MNHNS and CDR2 SASEGT. Unmatched junction bases numbered 11, after V lost 6 bases and J lost 5 bases. The CDR3 contains 16 residues. Here the CDR3 reads CASRLTGGLSTGELFF. The DNA of the CDR3 is TGTGCCAGCAGGCTCACAGGGGGGTTGAGTACCGGGGAGCTGTTTTTT.

This sequence joins TRBV6-5 and TRBJ1-2; possibly TRBD1 for D (5 bases). The CDR3 totals 15 residues. CDR1 is MNHEY and CDR2 is SVGAGI in the germline V gene. Trimming stripped 6 bases from V and 4 bases from J, with 18 bases between. This chain's CDR3 is CASSLGRGSVYGYTF. The CDR3 DNA reads TGTGCCAGCAGCCTTGGGAGGGGATCCGTCTATGGCTACACCTTC.

The chain employs TRBV3-1 and TRBJ1-2, with TRBD1 as a possible D gene (6 bases). CDR1 is LGHDT and CDR2 is YNNKEL in the germline V gene (reference sequence). V was trimmed by 4 bases and J by 1 base, leaving 10 bases between them. There are 14 residues in the CDR3. The CDR3 here is CASSLRTVNYGYTF. As DNA, the CDR3 is TGTGCCAGCAGCCTTCGGACAGTTAACTATGGCTACACCTTC.

The chain links TRBV6-1 to TRBJ2-7; 12 bases line up with TRBD1. Germline CDR1 reads MNHNS; CDR2 reads SASEGT. CDR3 length equals 14 residues. With 6 bases clipped from V and 7 bases from J, the junction kept 7 bases outside the gene matches. DNA of the CDR3: TGTGCCAGCAGGCCGGGACAGGGGGCCTGGGAGCAGTACTTC. Its protein is CASRPGQGAWEQYF.

The CDR3 bases are TGCAGCGCCCTGACACACTCTGGAAACACCATATATTTT. Its translation is CSALTHSGNTIYF. The V and J genes are TRBV29-1 and TRBJ1-3; no firm D call. The length of the CDR3 is 13 residues. V lost 7 bases and J lost 0, with 10 bases in between. The germline CDR1 and CDR2 sequences are SQVTM and ANQGSEA.

The chain links TRBV11-2 to TRBJ1-2; weak D call: TRBD1 (5 bases). V lost 4 bases, J lost 13 bases, and 22 bases lay in between. The germline V gene has CDR1 SGHAT and CDR2 FQNNGV. This CDR3 spans 14 amino acids. CDR3 nucleotides: TGTGCCAGCAGCTCTACCCGGGGATTCGATCAGGGCACCTTC. Its protein is CASSSTRGFDQGTF.

The chain carries TRBV29-1 and TRBJ2-1; TRBD2 might be the D (6 bases). The CDR3 totals 18 residues. The germline V gene has CDR1 SQVTM and CDR2 ANQGSEA. With 6 bases removed from V and 1 base from J, the gap between germline ends came to 25 bases. This CDR3 is CSVSDQRRAVSSYNEQFF. DNA for the CDR3: TGCAGCGTGAGCGATCAAAGGAGGGCCGTTAGTTCCTACAATGAGCAGTTCTTC.

This chain links TRBV6-6 with TRBJ2-1, with 8 bases that match TRBD2. Germline V lookup: CDR1 MNHNY, CDR2 SVGAGI (reference sequence). This CDR3 region has 15 residues. V lost 2 bases, J lost 9 bases, and 9 bases stayed unmatched. In DNA form, the CDR3 reads TGTGCCAGCAGTTACACGCGAACGGGAGGGGGTGAGCAGTTCTTC. Translating gives CASSYTRTGGGEQFF.

The genes are TRBV3-1 and TRBJ2-2, with D perhaps TRBD1 (6 bases). Germline assignment: CDR1 LGHDT and CDR2 YNNKEL (reference sequence). The ends were cut back, 2 bases at V and 4 bases at J, with 11 bases in the middle. This CDR3 comprises 15 residues. This CDR3 reads CASSQLTGLTGELFF. CDR3 nucleotide sequence: TGTGCCAGCAGCCAATTGACAGGTCTCACCGGGGAGCTGTTTTTT. The full variable domain, with the rest looked up from reference TRBV3-1 and TRBJ2-2, is DTAVSQTPKYLVTQMGNDKSIKCEQNLGHDTMYWYKQDSKKFLKIMFSYNNKELIINETVPNRFSPKSPDKAHLNLHINSLELGDSAVYFCASSQLTGLTGELFFGEGSRLTVL.

CDR3 sequence: CSASGGVNTEAFF. In nucleotides, the CDR3 is TGCAGTGCCTCAGGGGGGGTGAACACTGAAGCTTTCTTT. The genes are TRBV20-1 and TRBJ1-1; 7 positions agree with TRBD1. Trimming removed 6 bases from V and 0 bases from J; junction bases left unmatched: 4. Germline V gives CDR1 DFQATT, CDR2 SNEGSKA (reference sequence). There are 13 residues in the CDR3.

The chain uses TRBV19 and TRBJ1-1, with D unclear. Germline V lookup: CDR1 LNHDA, CDR2 SQIVND (reference sequence). The CDR3 consists of 16 residues. The germline V and J ends were trimmed by 0 bases and 0 bases, with 11 bases remaining between them. The CDR3 coding sequence is TGTGCCAGTAGTATAGACGAAGGGAAGATGAACACTGAAGCTTTCTTT. It is translated as CASSIDEGKMNTEAFF.

Turning to this clonotype: The conserved closing phenylalanine or tryptophan is absent in this CDR3, likely reflecting a read error. This chain joins TRBV18 and TRBJ1-1; a weak D match, TRBD1 (6 bases). Germline lookup yields CDR1 KGHSH and CDR2 LQKENI. This CDR3 contains 13 residues. Trimming pared 5 bases from V and 0 bases from J, leaving 7 bases between. CDR3 region: CASSAGVNTEAFL. The CDR3 DNA is TGTGCCAGCTCAGCAGGGGTGAACACTGAAGCTTTCCTT.

This sequence joins TRBV25-1 and TRBJ2-1; 8 bases map to TRBD2. Unmatched junction bases numbered 15, after V lost 5 bases and J lost 9 bases. Germline CDR1 reads MGHDK; CDR2 reads SYGVNS. CDR3 length: 16 residues. The DNA for the CDR3 is TGTGCCAGCAGTTCCCTCGGGGGGGGGAATCAGGCTGAGCAGTTCTTC. It specifies CASSSLGGGNQAEQFF. Drawing the rest from reference TRBV25-1 and TRBJ2-1, the complete variable domain is EADIYQTPRYLVIGTGKKITLECSQTMGHDKMYWYQQDPGMELHLIHYSYGVNSTEKGDLSSESTVSRIRTEHFPLTLESARPSHTSQYLCASSSLGGGNQAEQFFGPGTRLTVL.

In DNA form, the CDR3 reads TGTGCCAGTAGTATGGGCGGGAAAGAGACCCAGTACTTC. It translates to CASSMGGKETQYF. The chain links TRBV19 to TRBJ2-5, with D possibly TRBD2 on 6 matching bases. This CDR3 has 13 residues. CDR1 and CDR2 (germline): LNHDA, SQIVND (reference sequence). The V gene lost 3 bases and the J gene lost 3 bases, with 8 bases spanning the gap.

The chain combines TRBV6-6 with TRBJ1-5, with 10 positions matching TRBD1. Germline CDR1 is MNHNY and CDR2 is SVGAGI (reference sequence). V lost 4 bases to trimming and J lost 7 bases; unmatched junction nucleotides: 7. The CDR3 sequence is 15 residues long. CDR3 residues: CASSFPGQGKQPQHF. DNA of the CDR3: TGTGCCAGCAGTTTCCCGGGACAGGGGAAACAGCCCCAGCATTTT.

The chain is built from TRBV29-1 and TRBJ2-7, with TRBD2 identical over 12 bases. Germline CDR1 is SQVTM and CDR2 is ANQGSEA. The CDR3 is 15 residues long. With V trimmed by 5 bases and J by 4 bases, 9 bases remained unmatched. CDR3 in amino acids: CSVLRLAGVRYEQYF. As DNA, the CDR3 is TGCAGCGTTCTCCGACTAGCGGGAGTGAGGTACGAGCAGTACTTC.

The chain couples TRBV18 to TRBJ1-1; D remains unclear. V dropped 0 bases and J dropped 4 bases, with 12 bases sitting between them. The germline CDR1 and CDR2 sequences are KGHSH and LQKENI. The CDR3 contains 15 residues. CDR3 amino acids: CASSPPSRESTEAFF. DNA of the CDR3: TGTGCCAGCTCACCACCGTCGAGGGAGAGCACTGAAGCTTTCTTT.

This sequence joins TRBV12-3 or TRBV12-4 and TRBJ1-1; perhaps TRBD1 as D (5 bases). This CDR3 spans 10 amino acids. Trimming took 10 bases from V and 6 from J, leaving 9 bases between them. CDR3 nucleotides: TGTGCCACTTTGGGGGCTGAAGCTTTCTTT. Its protein is CATLGAEAFF.

This chain uses TRBV28 with TRBJ2-7; D gene uncertain. Trimming took off 5 bases at V and 4 bases at J, with 6 bases between the two ends. This CDR3 spans 11 amino acids. Germline CDR1 and CDR2: MDHEN and SYDVKM. Here the CDR3 reads CASSRQYEQYF. The CDR3 DNA sequence: TGTGCCAGCAGTCGTCAGTACGAGCAGTACTTC.

This clonotype appeared a single time. The chain has TRBV29-1 and TRBJ2-7, with 7 positions matching TRBD2. Germline lookup yields CDR1 SQVTM and CDR2 ANQGSEA. Trimming at V came to 4 bases and at J to 3 bases, leaving 3 bases not matched to a gene. The CDR3 covers 12 residues. In nucleotides, the CDR3 is TGCAGCGTTGGACTAGCAGGCTACGAGCAGTACTTC. It encodes CSVGLAGYEQYF.

The rearrangement uses TRBV20-1 and TRBJ2-7, with D uncertain. The CDR3 extends over 15 amino acids. Per germline, CDR1 DFQATT and CDR2 SNEGSKA (reference sequence). V was shortened by 1 base and J by 1 base, with 14 bases between the two germline ends. CDR3 in amino acids: CSARAPTQESYEQYF. CDR3 coding DNA: TGCAGTGCTAGAGCCCCGACCCAGGAGTCCTACGAGCAGTACTTC.

V gene TRBV12-3 or TRBV12-4 combines with J gene TRBJ1-5; perhaps TRBD1 as D (6 bases). V dropped 2 bases and J dropped 6 bases, with 14 bases sitting between them. This CDR3 spans 15 amino acids. CDR3 DNA sequence: TGTGCCAGCAGTTTATCTGCGGGGGCCGGTCAGCCCCAGCATTTT. It yields the protein CASSLSAGAGQPQHF.

This clonotype has a single count. The chain couples TRBV6-2 or TRBV6-3 to TRBJ2-1, with D maybe TRBD2 (5 bases). CDR3 size: 15 residues. Germline V gene data show CDR1 as MNHEY and CDR2 as SVGEGT. V shed 4 bases and J shed 1 base, with 11 bases lying between them. CDR3 in amino acids: CASSLATPSYNEQFF. For the CDR3, the DNA is TGTGCCAGCAGTTTAGCGACTCCGTCCTACAATGAGCAGTTCTTC.

The chain has TRBV19 and TRBJ2-6, with D uncertain. Trimming took 5 bases from V and 2 from J, leaving 4 bases between them. This CDR3 is built from 13 residues. Germline values: CDR1 LNHDA, CDR2 SQIVND (reference sequence). The CDR3, as DNA: TGTGCCAGTAGTGGAACTGGGGCCAACGTCCTGACTTTC. It codes for CASSGTGANVLTF.